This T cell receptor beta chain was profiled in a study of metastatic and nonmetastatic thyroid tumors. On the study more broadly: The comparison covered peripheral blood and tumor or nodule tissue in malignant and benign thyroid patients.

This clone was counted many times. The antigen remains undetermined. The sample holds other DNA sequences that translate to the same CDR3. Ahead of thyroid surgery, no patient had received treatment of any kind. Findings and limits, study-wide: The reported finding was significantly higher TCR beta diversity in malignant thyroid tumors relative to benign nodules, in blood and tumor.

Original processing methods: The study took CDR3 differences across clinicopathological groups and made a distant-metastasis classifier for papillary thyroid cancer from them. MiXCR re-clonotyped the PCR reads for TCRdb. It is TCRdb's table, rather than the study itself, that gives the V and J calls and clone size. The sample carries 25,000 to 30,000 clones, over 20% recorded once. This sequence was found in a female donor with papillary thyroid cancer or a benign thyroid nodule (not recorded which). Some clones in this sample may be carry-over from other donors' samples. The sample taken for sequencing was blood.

CDR3 sequence (DNA): TGCGCCAGCAGCTTGGGTGGGGGGCTCTACAATGAGCAGTTCTTC. This gives the protein CASSLGGGLYNEQFF. The V call is TRBV5-1, the J call TRBJ2-1; perhaps D is TRBD1 or TRBD2 (6 bases each). This CDR3 is built from 15 residues. Germline CDR1 is SGHRS and CDR2 is YFSETQ. The V end lost 0 bases, the J end lost 3 bases, and 10 bases lay between the germline ends.